This is a list of T cell receptor beta chains from one sample in a study of cytomegalovirus exposure and HLA in healthy donors. Assay used: immunoSEQ multiplex PCR; TCRdb lists only in-frame clones, some missing. This table has some 200,000 clones, around 83% appearing once. The material sequenced was PBMCs. The receptors come from a woman younger than 45 in good health and CMV-seropositive. Each CDR3 is given with its conserved first and last residue. A D gene is named only where the DNA matches it firmly. Rows give clone size only sometimes, using once, few, many, or a class for an expanded clone.

TRBJ1-5	-	TRBV7-6	-	CASSSDSYQPQHF	TGTGCCAGCAGCTCGGACAGCTATCAGCCCCAGCATTTT
TRBJ2-3	few	TRBV2	TRBD2	CASRSEAGVGDTQYF	TGTGCCAGCAGATCGGAAGCGGGAGTGGGGGATACGCAGTATTTT
TRBJ2-7	-	TRBV7-6	TRBD1	CASSAGQGILDEQYF	TGTGCCAGCAGCGCAGGACAGGGAATTCTGGACGAGCAGTACTTC
TRBJ2-1	-	TRBV30	TRBD2	CAWGAGRGRNEQFF	TGTGCCTGGGGCGCCGGGAGGGGCCGCAATGAGCAGTTCTTC
TRBJ2-7	-	TRBV15	TRBD2	CATSRDYGGSYEQYF	TGTGCCACCAGCAGAGACTACGGGGGGTCCTACGAGCAGTACTTC
TRBJ2-3	-	TRBV28	-	CASTSGALVTDTQYF	TGTGCCAGCACCTCAGGGGCGCTGGTAACAGATACGCAGTATTTT
TRBJ1-1	-	TRBV2	-	CASSAGDMNTEAFF	TGTGCCAGCAGTGCTGGGGACATGAACACTGAAGCTTTCTTT
TRBJ2-1	-	TRBV2	TRBD2	CASHLETSAGDEQFF	TGTGCCAGCCACTTGGAGACTAGCGCCGGCGATGAGCAGTTCTTC
TRBJ2-7	-	TRBV7-6	-	CASSKTSQGEQYF	TGTGCCAGCAGCAAGACTAGTCAGGGCGAGCAGTACTTC
TRBJ2-1	-	TRBV5-4	TRBD1	CASSARGTGIYNEQFF	TGTGCCAGCAGCGCGCGAGGGACAGGGATTTACAATGAGCAGTTCTTC
TRBJ2-3	-	TRBV6-6	-	CASSAEPLSTDTQYF	TGTGCCAGCAGTGCCGAGCCACTTAGCACAGATACGCAGTATTTT
TRBJ1-3	-	TRBV6-6	-	CASSSMQGNTIYF	TGTGCCAGCAGTTCCATGCAGGGAAACACCATATATTTT
TRBJ2-4	-	TRBV6-5	TRBD2	CASRTGLENIQYF	TGTGCCAGCAGAACCGGACTAGAAAACATTCAGTACTTC
TRBJ2-6	once	TRBV28	-	CASSFWSDSSGANVLTF	TGTGCCAGCAGTTTCTGGTCAGACAGCTCTGGGGCCAACGTCCTGACTTTC
TRBJ2-5	-	TRBV5-6	-	CASTIIQGRETQYF	TGTGCCAGCACCATCATACAGGGAAGGGAGACCCAGTACTTC
TRBJ2-2	-	TRBV6-5	TRBD2	CASSYQGTSGPGELFF	TGTGCCAGCAGTTACCAAGGGACTAGCGGGCCCGGGGAGCTGTTTTTT
TRBJ1-2	once	TRBV30	-	CAWTSDYGYTF	TGTGCCTGGACGTCAGACTATGGCTACACCTTC
TRBJ1-2	few	TRBV28	TRBD1	CASTQGQGRYGYTF	TGTGCCAGCACCCAAGGACAGGGACGCTATGGCTACACCTTC
TRBJ2-3	-	TRBV4-2	TRBD2	CASSQVTGLATDTQYF	TGTGCCAGCAGCCAAGTGACGGGACTAGCGACAGATACGCAGTATTTT
TRBJ2-7	-	TRBV6-5	TRBD2	CASRLGRADSYEQYF	TGTGCCAGCAGACTAGGGAGGGCCGATTCCTACGAGCAGTACTTC
TRBJ2-2	-	TRBV13	-	CASSPPANTGELFF	TGTGCCAGCAGCCCTCCTGCGAACACCGGGGAGCTGTTTTTT
TRBJ1-5	-	TRBV6-1	-	CASSPQQGYQPQHF	TGTGCCAGCAGTCCACAACAGGGATATCAGCCCCAGCATTTT
TRBJ2-5	-	TRBV27	-	CASSPDWIQETQYF	TGTGCCAGCAGCCCTGACTGGATCCAAGAGACCCAGTACTTC
TRBJ2-7	once	TRBV5-8	-	CASSLVQGWTYEQYF	TGTGCCAGCAGCCTAGTGCAGGGTTGGACCTACGAGCAGTACTTC
TRBJ1-2	-	TRBV18	-	CASSYGPWGADGYTF	TGTGCCAGCTCGTACGGGCCGTGGGGAGCGGATGGCTACACCTTC
TRBJ2-7	-	TRBV11-2	-	CASSFDYLTREQYF	TGTGCCAGCAGCTTCGACTACCTAACTCGGGAGCAGTACTTC
TRBJ2-1	-	TRBV7-9	-	CASSFASFSEQFF	TGTGCCAGCAGCTTTGCCTCGTTTAGTGAGCAGTTCTTC
TRBJ2-1	-	TRBV19	TRBD1	CASVTGGAEQFF	TGTGCCAGTGTAACAGGGGGCGCTGAGCAGTTCTTC
TRBJ2-1	-	TRBV9	-	CASSLQDEQFF	TGTGCCAGCAGCTTACAGGATGAGCAGTTCTTC
TRBJ2-3	-	TRBV5-4	-	CASSLRGPGTDTQYF	TGTGCCAGCAGCTTGCGCGGTCCTGGCACAGATACGCAGTATTTT
TRBJ2-1	once	TRBV7-8	TRBD2	CASSPRARGGEQFF	TGTGCCAGCAGCCCACGAGCCCGGGGGGGTGAGCAGTTCTTC
TRBJ2-2	-	TRBV6-6	-	CASSSQLSGDTGELFF	TGTGCCAGCAGTTCCCAACTTAGCGGTGACACCGGGGAGCTGTTTTTT
TRBJ2-4	once	TRBV28	-	CASRPTGINIQYF	TGTGCCAGCAGGCCAACAGGGATAAACATTCAGTACTTC
TRBJ2-7	-	TRBV28	-	CASSLGGPRRIFEQYF	TGTGCCAGCAGTTTGGGGGGACCCCGCCGGATCTTTGAGCAGTACTTC
TRBJ2-3	-	TRBV27	-	CASSTWARGDTQYF	TGTGCCAGCAGTACGTGGGCCCGGGGAGATACGCAGTATTTT
TRBJ1-2	once	TRBV28	-	CASSTHRVENYGYTF	TGTGCCAGCAGTACCCACAGGGTGGAAAACTATGGCTACACCTTC
TRBJ1-4	-	TRBV15	-	CATSRAEEKLFF	TGTGCCACCAGCAGAGCCGAGGAAAAACTGTTTTTT